These T cell receptor beta chains were read from a single sample in a study of CD8 T cells in Susac syndrome. One entry per CDR3 protein results from TCRdb running MiXCR on the immunoSEQ multiplex PCR reads. This table holds about 430,000 distinct CDR3 sequences, 75% to 90% found once. The material sequenced was CD8+ T cells from PBMCs. The receptors were gathered from a human donor with multiple sclerosis. Each CDR3 is given without its conserved first and last residue.

TRBJ2-7	15	TRBV6-5	ASSYSPNGQGIYEQY
TRBJ2-2	15	TRBV11-2	ASSLVGDRADTGELF
TRBJ1-1	12	TRBV12-3/TRBV12-4	ASSFLYVQEGAF
TRBJ1-2	14	TRBV10-2	ASSDLVPGPELGYT
TRBJ1-4	12	TRBV6-1	ASIPGGEGEKLF
TRBJ2-1	14	TRBV30	AWSGLRDKLYNEQF
TRBJ2-1	10	TRBV30	AWSVRAGEQF
TRBJ1-5	14	TRBV12-3/TRBV12-4	ASSHGGAHSNQPQH
TRBJ1-1	14	TRBV30	AWNPGTGEGTTEAF
TRBJ2-4	11	TRBV29-1	SVEGGPKNIQY
TRBJ2-7	13	TRBV5-6	ASSSTSGGRYEQY
TRBJ2-1	14	TRBV13	ASSSTSEGAGNEQF
TRBJ1-1	12	TRBV30	AWSDDSMNTEAF
TRBJ2-3	15	TRBV10-3	AISGDSRRTPGDTQY
TRBJ2-5	15	TRBV7-6	ASSFIPATGRGETQY